A selection of T cell receptor beta chains follows, all from one sample in a study of somatic mutations in cytotoxic T cells in rheumatoid arthritis. Some clones are missing from TCRdb's copy, which holds only in-frame ones; the method was immunoSEQ multiplex PCR. The table includes tens of thousands of clones, roughly 80% detected once. The sample consisted of CD8+ T cells sorted from blood. The origin of the receptors is an adult with rheumatoid arthritis. Each CDR3 is given with its conserved first and last residue. Each record gives: D gene, V gene, J gene, clone size, CDR3 protein, CDR3 DNA. D genes are given only for firm matches. Some rows have no size entry. The others give once, few or many, or a class for an expanded clone.

D gene: TRBD1
V gene: TRBV4-3
J gene: TRBJ2-7
clone size: NA
CDR3 protein: CASSQHQGQGVYEQYF
CDR3 DNA: TGCGCCAGCAGCCAACATCAGGGACAGGGGGTTTACGAGCAGTACTTC

D gene: NA
V gene: TRBV7-9
J gene: TRBJ2-7
clone size: NA
CDR3 protein: CASSRSYEQYF
CDR3 DNA: TGTGCCAGCAGCCGCTCCTACGAGCAGTACTTC

D gene: NA
V gene: TRBV6-5
J gene: TRBJ1-1
clone size: NA
CDR3 protein: CASSYSTAAMAFF
CDR3 DNA: TGTGCCAGCAGTTACTCGACGGCGGCAATGGCTTTCTTT

D gene: TRBD2
V gene: TRBV19
J gene: TRBJ2-1
clone size: NA
CDR3 protein: CASSISNEGGSNNEQFF
CDR3 DNA: TGTGCCAGTAGTATCTCCAATGAGGGCGGGAGCAACAATGAGCAGTTCTTC

D gene: NA
V gene: TRBV7-9
J gene: TRBJ2-3
clone size: NA
CDR3 protein: CASSLVEDTQYF
CDR3 DNA: TGTGCCAGCAGCTTAGTTGAGGATACGCAGTATTTT

D gene: TRBD1
V gene: TRBV7-9
J gene: TRBJ2-5
clone size: NA
CDR3 protein: CASSSGQGGETQYF
CDR3 DNA: TGTGCCAGCAGCTCAGGACAGGGTGGGGAGACCCAGTACTTC

D gene: TRBD1
V gene: TRBV7-3
J gene: TRBJ2-2
clone size: NA
CDR3 protein: CASRYAGGTGELFF
CDR3 DNA: TGTGCCAGCAGATATGCAGGGGGCACCGGGGAGCTGTTTTTT

D gene: TRBD1
V gene: TRBV7-6
J gene: TRBJ2-1
clone size: NA
CDR3 protein: CASSLTVLQGPSPSFYNEQFF
CDR3 DNA: TGTGCCAGCAGCCTTACGGTTTTACAGGGGCCAAGCCCTTCTTTTTACAATGAGCAGTTCTTC

D gene: TRBD2
V gene: TRBV5-1
J gene: TRBJ2-7
clone size: NA
CDR3 protein: CASSLGTAASGGYEQYF
CDR3 DNA: TGCGCCAGCAGCTTGGGGACAGCGGCTAGCGGGGGATACGAGCAGTACTTC

D gene: NA
V gene: TRBV7-9
J gene: TRBJ2-6
clone size: NA
CDR3 protein: CASLSSGANVLTF
CDR3 DNA: TGTGCCAGCCTTAGCTCTGGGGCCAACGTCCTGACTTTC

D gene: NA
V gene: TRBV6-4
J gene: TRBJ2-3
clone size: NA
CDR3 protein: CASSSEASTDTQYF
CDR3 DNA: TGTGCCAGCAGTAGTGAGGCTAGCACAGATACGCAGTATTTT

D gene: NA
V gene: TRBV5-6
J gene: TRBJ1-1
clone size: NA
CDR3 protein: CASSFGGETEAFF
CDR3 DNA: TGTGCCAGCAGCTTTGGCGGTGAGACTGAAGCTTTCTTT

D gene: NA
V gene: TRBV5-4
J gene: TRBJ2-7
clone size: once
CDR3 protein: CASSGQGYEQYF
CDR3 DNA: TGTGCCAGCAGCGGGCAGGGCTACGAGCAGTACTTC

D gene: TRBD1
V gene: TRBV4-2
J gene: TRBJ1-2
clone size: once
CDR3 protein: CASSQSTGEGYGYTF
CDR3 DNA: TGTGCCAGCAGCCAGAGTACAGGGGAGGGCTATGGCTACACCTTC

D gene: NA
V gene: TRBV27
J gene: TRBJ2-7
clone size: NA
CDR3 protein: CASSSLWDGRYEQYF
CDR3 DNA: TGTGCCAGCAGTTCCCTATGGGACGGACGCTACGAGCAGTACTTC

D gene: TRBD1
V gene: TRBV9
J gene: TRBJ2-7
clone size: NA
CDR3 protein: CASSVRGDTGGSYEQYF
CDR3 DNA: TGTGCCAGCAGCGTACGAGGTGACACAGGGGGCTCCTACGAGCAGTACTTC

D gene: NA
V gene: TRBV6-6
J gene: TRBJ2-5
clone size: NA
CDR3 protein: CASSRETQYF
CDR3 DNA: TGTGCCAGCAGTCGGGAGACCCAGTACTTC

D gene: NA
V gene: TRBV4-1
J gene: TRBJ1-2
clone size: NA
CDR3 protein: CASSQSTQVGGYTF
CDR3 DNA: TGCGCCAGCAGCCAATCGACCCAGGTTGGGGGCTACACCTTC

D gene: NA
V gene: TRBV10-2
J gene: TRBJ2-3
clone size: few
CDR3 protein: CASSELGSPTDTQYF
CDR3 DNA: TGCGCCAGCAGTGAACTGGGGTCCCCCACAGATACGCAGTATTTT

D gene: NA
V gene: TRBV4-2
J gene: TRBJ2-1
clone size: NA
CDR3 protein: CASSHQRTSGGWFGNEQFF
CDR3 DNA: TGTGCCAGCAGCCATCAACGGACCAGCGGAGGGTGGTTTGGCAATGAGCAGTTCTTC

D gene: NA
V gene: TRBV2
J gene: TRBJ1-1
clone size: few
CDR3 protein: CASGGVTEAFF
CDR3 DNA: TGTGCCAGCGGGGGGGTCACTGAAGCTTTCTTT

D gene: TRBD1
V gene: TRBV4-2
J gene: TRBJ1-6
clone size: NA
CDR3 protein: CASSQETGTGASPLHF
CDR3 DNA: TGTGCCAGCAGCCAAGAAACCGGGACAGGGGCTTCACCCCTCCACTTT

D gene: TRBD1
V gene: TRBV6-5
J gene: TRBJ2-7
clone size: few
CDR3 protein: CASSLEDRAYEQYF
CDR3 DNA: TGTGCCAGCAGCTTGGAGGACAGGGCCTACGAGCAGTACTTC

D gene: NA
V gene: TRBV6-5
J gene: TRBJ1-3
clone size: once
CDR3 protein: CASSRAEQGAIYF
CDR3 DNA: TGTGCCAGCAGCAGAGCGGAACAGGGAGCCATATATTTT

D gene: NA
V gene: TRBV30
J gene: TRBJ2-7
clone size: NA
CDR3 protein: CAWSVTAEQYF
CDR3 DNA: TGTGCCTGGAGTGTAACTGCCGAGCAGTACTTC

D gene: TRBD2
V gene: TRBV28
J gene: TRBJ2-1
clone size: NA
CDR3 protein: CASKVGLAPHEQFF
CDR3 DNA: TGTGCCAGCAAGGTGGGACTAGCTCCACATGAGCAGTTCTTC

D gene: TRBD2
V gene: TRBV6-1
J gene: TRBJ2-7
clone size: NA
CDR3 protein: CASSEAEGEGYEQYF
CDR3 DNA: TGTGCCAGCAGTGAAGCTGAAGGGGAGGGCTACGAGCAGTACTTC

D gene: NA
V gene: TRBV6-1
J gene: TRBJ1-2
clone size: NA
CDR3 protein: CASSPRAANYGYTF
CDR3 DNA: TGTGCCAGCAGCCCCAGGGCAGCTAACTATGGCTACACCTTC

D gene: TRBD2
V gene: TRBV18
J gene: TRBJ2-7
clone size: few
CDR3 protein: CASSPARGFEQYF
CDR3 DNA: TGTGCCAGCTCACCCGCGCGGGGGTTCGAGCAGTACTTC

D gene: NA
V gene: TRBV6-1
J gene: TRBJ2-3
clone size: NA
CDR3 protein: CASGTDTQYF
CDR3 DNA: TGTGCCAGCGGCACAGATACGCAGTATTTT

D gene: NA
V gene: TRBV2
J gene: TRBJ2-3
clone size: NA
CDR3 protein: CATNAGTTSTDTQYF
CDR3 DNA: TGTGCCACCAACGCCGGGACAACTAGCACAGATACGCAGTATTTT

D gene: TRBD2
V gene: TRBV10-3
J gene: TRBJ2-1
clone size: NA
CDR3 protein: CAISETSGSNEQFF
CDR3 DNA: TGTGCCATCAGTGAGACTAGCGGGAGCAATGAGCAGTTCTTC

D gene: NA
V gene: TRBV16
J gene: TRBJ1-3
clone size: few
CDR3 protein: CASSQSWANSGNTIYF
CDR3 DNA: TGTGCCAGCAGCCAATCCTGGGCCAACTCTGGAAACACCATATATTTT

D gene: TRBD1
V gene: TRBV9
J gene: TRBJ1-5
clone size: NA
CDR3 protein: CASSVRGQCNQPQHF
CDR3 DNA: TGTGCCAGCAGCGTAAGGGGGCAGTGCAATCAGCCCCAGCATTTT

D gene: NA
V gene: TRBV9
J gene: TRBJ2-1
clone size: NA
CDR3 protein: CASSVGGVYNEQFF
CDR3 DNA: TGTGCCAGCAGCGTAGGCGGGGTATACAATGAGCAGTTCTTC

D gene: NA
V gene: TRBV6-5
J gene: TRBJ2-7
clone size: NA
CDR3 protein: CASSYGGVSYEQYF
CDR3 DNA: TGTGCCAGCAGTTACGGAGGCGTCTCCTACGAGCAGTACTTC

D gene: TRBD1
V gene: TRBV11-2
J gene: TRBJ2-1
clone size: NA
CDR3 protein: CASSFSPGGADNEQFF
CDR3 DNA: TGTGCCAGCAGCTTCTCTCCAGGGGGCGCGGACAATGAGCAGTTCTTC

D gene: TRBD2
V gene: TRBV19
J gene: TRBJ2-1
clone size: NA
CDR3 protein: CASSPSGRGNEQFF
CDR3 DNA: TGTGCCAGTAGTCCTAGCGGGAGGGGTAATGAGCAGTTCTTC

D gene: TRBD2
V gene: TRBV27
J gene: TRBJ2-1
clone size: NA
CDR3 protein: CASSELAEDNEQFF
CDR3 DNA: TGTGCCAGCAGCGAACTAGCGGAAGACAATGAGCAGTTCTTC

D gene: NA
V gene: TRBV4-1
J gene: TRBJ1-2
clone size: NA
CDR3 protein: CASSQPFPGDGYTF
CDR3 DNA: TGCGCCAGCAGCCAGCCCTTCCCGGGGGATGGCTACACCTTC

D gene: TRBD1
V gene: TRBV27
J gene: TRBJ1-3
clone size: NA
CDR3 protein: CASSKGQGSGNTIYF
CDR3 DNA: TGTGCCAGCAGCAAGGGACAGGGCTCTGGAAACACCATATATTTT

D gene: TRBD1
V gene: TRBV27
J gene: TRBJ2-7
clone size: NA
CDR3 protein: CASSLSVTGDGEQYF
CDR3 DNA: TGTGCCAGCAGTTTATCCGTGACAGGGGATGGTGAGCAGTACTTC

D gene: NA
V gene: TRBV6-6
J gene: TRBJ1-2
clone size: few
CDR3 protein: CASSHRDPNYGYTF
CDR3 DNA: TGTGCCAGCAGCCACAGGGATCCTAACTATGGCTACACCTTC

D gene: TRBD1
V gene: TRBV13
J gene: TRBJ2-7
clone size: NA
CDR3 protein: CASSQVSTGGSYEQYF
CDR3 DNA: TGTGCCAGCAGCCAAGTTTCGACAGGGGGTTCCTACGAGCAGTACTTC

D gene: NA
V gene: TRBV6-5
J gene: TRBJ2-1
clone size: NA
CDR3 protein: CASSYSDSSYNEQFF
CDR3 DNA: TGTGCCAGCAGTTACTCGGACTCCTCCTACAATGAGCAGTTCTTC

D gene: NA
V gene: TRBV27
J gene: TRBJ2-5
clone size: NA
CDR3 protein: CASSLLPYDQETQYF
CDR3 DNA: TGTGCCAGCAGTTTACTTCCATACGACCAAGAGACCCAGTACTTC

D gene: TRBD1
V gene: TRBV29-1
J gene: TRBJ1-1
clone size: NA
CDR3 protein: CSARTGLGAEAFF
CDR3 DNA: TGCAGCGCCAGGACAGGGTTAGGCGCTGAAGCTTTCTTT

D gene: TRBD1
V gene: TRBV5-1
J gene: TRBJ2-3
clone size: NA
CDR3 protein: CASSLEGQGSDTQYF
CDR3 DNA: TGCGCCAGCAGCTTGGAGGGACAGGGATCAGATACGCAGTATTTT

D gene: TRBD2
V gene: TRBV7-6
J gene: TRBJ2-3
clone size: few
CDR3 protein: CASSLHLAGPSTDTQYF
CDR3 DNA: TGTGCCAGCAGCTTACATCTAGCGGGTCCAAGCACAGATACGCAGTATTTT

D gene: TRBD1
V gene: TRBV6-6
J gene: TRBJ1-3
clone size: once
CDR3 protein: CASKDRGALSIYF
CDR3 DNA: TGTGCCAGCAAGGACAGGGGTGCCCTGTCCATATATTTT

D gene: TRBD2
V gene: TRBV13
J gene: TRBJ2-4
clone size: NA
CDR3 protein: CASSFGTSGAGDIQYF
CDR3 DNA: TGTGCCAGCAGCTTCGGGACTAGCGGGGCGGGGGACATTCAGTACTTC

D gene: NA
V gene: TRBV30
J gene: TRBJ2-2
clone size: NA
CDR3 protein: CAWSGLGGGTNTGELFF
CDR3 DNA: TGTGCCTGGAGTGGGCTGGGGGGAGGGACAAACACCGGGGAGCTGTTTTTT

D gene: NA
V gene: TRBV19
J gene: TRBJ1-2
clone size: NA
CDR3 protein: CASTKGGIIYYGYTF
CDR3 DNA: TGTGCCAGTACCAAGGGAGGGATCATTTACTATGGCTACACCTTC

D gene: NA
V gene: TRBV5-1
J gene: TRBJ2-1
clone size: few
CDR3 protein: CASFKDSPYNEQFF
CDR3 DNA: TGCGCCAGCTTTAAAGACTCTCCCTACAATGAGCAGTTCTTC

D gene: NA
V gene: TRBV19
J gene: TRBJ2-7
clone size: NA
CDR3 protein: CASSSGPQFAEQYF
CDR3 DNA: TGTGCCAGTAGTTCGGGACCCCAATTTGCTGAGCAGTACTTC

D gene: TRBD2
V gene: TRBV19
J gene: TRBJ2-1
clone size: NA
CDR3 protein: CASSISQRGYNEQFF
CDR3 DNA: TGTGCCAGTAGTATAAGCCAGCGGGGTTACAATGAGCAGTTCTTC

D gene: NA
V gene: TRBV29-1
J gene: TRBJ2-7
clone size: NA
CDR3 protein: CSVEQGDSYEQYF
CDR3 DNA: TGCAGCGTTGAGCAGGGCGATTCCTACGAGCAGTACTTC

D gene: NA
V gene: TRBV27
J gene: TRBJ1-6
clone size: once
CDR3 protein: CASSPMDRSPLHF
CDR3 DNA: TGTGCCAGCAGTCCCATGGACAGATCACCCCTCCACTTT

D gene: NA
V gene: TRBV5-6
J gene: TRBJ1-1
clone size: NA
CDR3 protein: CASTLERANTEAFF
CDR3 DNA: TGTGCCAGCACCCTCGAGCGGGCGAACACTGAAGCTTTCTTT